Below, 17 T cell receptor beta chains from the same sample are listed, as sequenced in a study of vaccination and CD4 T cells after COVID-19. Treatment here: roughly 11-day PBMC culture with coronavirus spike peptide pools or control peptides (ViraFEST assay). Their antigen targets remain unknown. The Oncomine TCR Beta short-read assay was applied to DNA of cultured CD4+ T cells. TCRdb recomputed calls from the PCR reads with MiXCR, one row per CDR3 protein. This table has around 14,000 distinct CDR3 sequences, roughly 51% appearing once. The source material was CD4+ T cells from blood, cultured in vitro. The origin of the receptors is a human donor who had recovered from COVID-19.

CDR3 amino acids: CASSYSKVNYGYTF. CDR3 nucleotide sequence: TGTGCCAGCAGTTACTCGAAAGTGAACTATGGCTACACCTTC. This chain links TRBV6-2 or TRBV6-3 with TRBJ1-2; D uncertain. The germline V gene encodes CDR1 MNHEY and CDR2 SVGEGT. The CDR3 is made up of 14 amino acids. With 0 bases removed from V and 2 bases from J, the gap between germline ends came to 7 bases.

The CDR3 here is CASSLRVRDTEAFF. DNA for the CDR3: TGTGCCAGCAGCCTAAGGGTTCGAGACACTGAAGCTTTCTTT. The rearrangement links TRBV3-1 to TRBJ1-1; no reliable D call. Trimming took off 4 bases at V and 3 bases at J, with 12 bases between the two ends. In germline, CDR1 is LGHDT, CDR2 YNNKEL (reference sequence). CDR3 size: 14 residues.

The gene calls are TRBV15 and TRBJ2-7, with TRBD2 matching over 13 bases. V shed 1 base, J shed 3 bases, and the junction held 0 bases outside the gene matches. The CDR3 sequence is 15 residues long. Germline lookup yields CDR1 LNHNV and CDR2 YYDKDF (reference sequence). The CDR3 DNA sequence: TGTGCCACCAGCAGAGGACTAGCGGGGGGCTACGAGCAGTACTTC. Translating gives CATSRGLAGGYEQYF.

The J gene is TRBJ2-7, the V gene TRBV10-3, with 7 bases identical to TRBD2. Trimming at V came to 6 bases and at J to 0 bases, leaving 5 bases not matched to a gene. The V gene's germline CDR1 is ENHRY and CDR2 SYGVKD. This CDR3 comprises 14 residues. The CDR3 DNA is TGTGCCATCAGAGGTGGCGGGGGCTCCTACGAGCAGTACTTC. It codes for CAIRGGGGSYEQYF.

V gene TRBV29-1 combines with J gene TRBJ2-7, with TRBD1 identical over 7 bases. The CDR3 contains 13 residues. After removal of 4 bases from V and 1 base from J, the junction contained 4 bases not matched to a gene. Looked up from germline, CDR1 is SQVTM and CDR2 is ANQGSEA. CDR3 in amino acids: CSVGGQLSYEQYF. The CDR3 coding sequence is TGCAGCGTTGGGGGACAGCTATCCTACGAGCAGTACTTC.

This rearrangement joins TRBV24-1 to TRBJ2-7; tentative D call: TRBD2 (6 bases). Trimming took off 3 bases at V and 3 bases at J, with 11 bases between the two ends. The CDR3 loop spans 14 amino acids. Germline values: CDR1 KGHDR, CDR2 SFDVKD. Here the CDR3 reads CATSDPGAGYEQYF. CDR3 in DNA: TGTGCCACCAGTGATCCCGGAGCGGGCTACGAGCAGTACTTC.

This clonotype has only one observation. The genes are TRBV28 and TRBJ2-7, with 8 nucleotides matching TRBD2. The CDR3 sequence is 14 residues long. Per the germline V gene, CDR1 is MDHEN and CDR2 is SYDVKM. V trimming: 5 bases; J trimming: 1 base; junction bases outside the gene matches: 4. The CDR3 is CASSISGMSYEQYF. The CDR3 DNA reads TGTGCCAGCAGTATTAGCGGGATGTCCTACGAGCAGTACTTC.

The chain joins TRBV11-2 to TRBJ2-5; perhaps D is TRBD1 or TRBD2 (5 bases each). Germline CDR1 reads SGHAT; CDR2 reads FQNNGV. The CDR3 is made up of 15 amino acids. The V end lost 1 base, the J end lost 5 bases, and 14 bases lay between the germline ends. CDR3 sequence (DNA): TGTGCCAGCAGCTTAGGTCTGGCCTGGGGGGAGACCCAGTACTTC. Amino acids: CASSLGLAWGETQYF.

V is TRBV28 and J is TRBJ1-5; no definite D call. Trimming took off 7 bases at V and 3 bases at J, with 13 bases between the two ends. The V gene's germline CDR1 is MDHEN and CDR2 SYDVKM. The CDR3 spans 14 residues. The CDR3 here is CASTLVRANQPQHF. The CDR3 coding sequence is TGTGCCAGCACCCTTGTAAGGGCCAATCAGCCCCAGCATTTT.

The chain has TRBV7-2 and TRBJ1-6; tentatively, D is TRBD1 (6 bases). The length of the CDR3 is 14 residues. V shed 5 bases and J shed 10 bases, with 15 bases lying between them. In germline, CDR1 is SGHTA, CDR2 FQGNSA. The CDR3 sequence: CASSQHREGSPLHF. In DNA, the CDR3 is TGTGCCAGCAGCCAACACAGGGAGGGATCACCCCTCCACTTT.

The chain recombines TRBV2 with TRBJ1-2, with TRBD1 as a possible D gene (6 bases). The CDR3 totals 13 residues. Germline assignment: CDR1 SNHLY and CDR2 FYNNEI. V lost 5 bases, J lost 4 bases, and 11 bases lay in between. CDR3 nucleotides: TGTGCCAGCAGTCGGGACAAGCCCTATGGCTACACCTTC. This codes for CASSRDKPYGYTF.

This rearrangement joins TRBV6-1 to TRBJ2-2, with D possibly called TRBD1 or TRBD2 (5 bases each). Germline CDR1 MNHNS, CDR2 SASEGT. V dropped 8 bases and J dropped 0 bases, with 13 bases sitting between them. This CDR3 comprises 15 residues. In DNA, the CDR3 is TGTGCCAGCGGGACCTCAGTAGCGAACACCGGGGAGCTGTTTTTT. This sequence encodes CASGTSVANTGELFF.

The rearrangement links TRBV20-1 to TRBJ2-5; 7 bases fit TRBD1. This CDR3 comprises 14 residues. The germline V gene encodes CDR1 DFQATT and CDR2 SNEGSKA (reference sequence). Germline trimming cut 5 bases from V and 4 bases from J; bases unmatched to any gene: 10. The CDR3 loop reads CSAGSGPGGETQYF. The CDR3 DNA sequence: TGCAGTGCTGGAAGCGGACCAGGGGGAGAGACCCAGTACTTC.

The chain carries TRBV12-3 or TRBV12-4 and TRBJ2-3, with 8 bases that match TRBD1. CDR3 length: 16 amino acids. V lost 1 base, J lost 6 bases, and 9 bases stayed unmatched. The CDR3 loop is CASSLGGQGAHDTQYF. The DNA of the CDR3 is TGTGCCAGCAGTTTAGGAGGGCAGGGGGCGCATGATACGCAGTATTTT.

V gene TRBV24-1 combines with J gene TRBJ2-3, with D unclear. The CDR3 totals 14 residues. From germline, CDR1 is KGHDR and CDR2 SFDVKD. The V and J ends lost 4 bases and 6 bases respectively, with 13 bases between them. CDR3 sequence (DNA): TGTGCCACCAGTGACCCTAGTCGGGTGGATACGCAGTATTTT. Encoded protein: CATSDPSRVDTQYF.

This clonotype was found a few times. J is TRBJ1-1 and V is TRBV10-3, with D perhaps TRBD1 (5 bases). V lost 6 bases and J lost 1, with 9 bases in between. CDR1 ENHRY and CDR2 SYGVKD come from the germline V gene. The CDR3 is made up of 13 amino acids. CDR3 loop: CAISLGQNTEAFF. The CDR3 nucleotides are TGTGCCATCAGCCTCGGACAGAACACTGAAGCTTTCTTT.

The J gene is TRBJ2-3, the V gene TRBV5-5; D is perhaps TRBD1 (6 bases). Germline V CDR1 and CDR2: SGHKS, YYEKEE (reference sequence). The CDR3 is 17 residues long. V was trimmed by 4 bases and J by 0 bases, leaving 18 bases between them. The chain's CDR3 is CASSPSRGLRSTDTQYF. The CDR3 DNA reads as TGTGCCAGCAGCCCGAGCAGGGGATTAAGGAGCACAGATACGCAGTATTTT.